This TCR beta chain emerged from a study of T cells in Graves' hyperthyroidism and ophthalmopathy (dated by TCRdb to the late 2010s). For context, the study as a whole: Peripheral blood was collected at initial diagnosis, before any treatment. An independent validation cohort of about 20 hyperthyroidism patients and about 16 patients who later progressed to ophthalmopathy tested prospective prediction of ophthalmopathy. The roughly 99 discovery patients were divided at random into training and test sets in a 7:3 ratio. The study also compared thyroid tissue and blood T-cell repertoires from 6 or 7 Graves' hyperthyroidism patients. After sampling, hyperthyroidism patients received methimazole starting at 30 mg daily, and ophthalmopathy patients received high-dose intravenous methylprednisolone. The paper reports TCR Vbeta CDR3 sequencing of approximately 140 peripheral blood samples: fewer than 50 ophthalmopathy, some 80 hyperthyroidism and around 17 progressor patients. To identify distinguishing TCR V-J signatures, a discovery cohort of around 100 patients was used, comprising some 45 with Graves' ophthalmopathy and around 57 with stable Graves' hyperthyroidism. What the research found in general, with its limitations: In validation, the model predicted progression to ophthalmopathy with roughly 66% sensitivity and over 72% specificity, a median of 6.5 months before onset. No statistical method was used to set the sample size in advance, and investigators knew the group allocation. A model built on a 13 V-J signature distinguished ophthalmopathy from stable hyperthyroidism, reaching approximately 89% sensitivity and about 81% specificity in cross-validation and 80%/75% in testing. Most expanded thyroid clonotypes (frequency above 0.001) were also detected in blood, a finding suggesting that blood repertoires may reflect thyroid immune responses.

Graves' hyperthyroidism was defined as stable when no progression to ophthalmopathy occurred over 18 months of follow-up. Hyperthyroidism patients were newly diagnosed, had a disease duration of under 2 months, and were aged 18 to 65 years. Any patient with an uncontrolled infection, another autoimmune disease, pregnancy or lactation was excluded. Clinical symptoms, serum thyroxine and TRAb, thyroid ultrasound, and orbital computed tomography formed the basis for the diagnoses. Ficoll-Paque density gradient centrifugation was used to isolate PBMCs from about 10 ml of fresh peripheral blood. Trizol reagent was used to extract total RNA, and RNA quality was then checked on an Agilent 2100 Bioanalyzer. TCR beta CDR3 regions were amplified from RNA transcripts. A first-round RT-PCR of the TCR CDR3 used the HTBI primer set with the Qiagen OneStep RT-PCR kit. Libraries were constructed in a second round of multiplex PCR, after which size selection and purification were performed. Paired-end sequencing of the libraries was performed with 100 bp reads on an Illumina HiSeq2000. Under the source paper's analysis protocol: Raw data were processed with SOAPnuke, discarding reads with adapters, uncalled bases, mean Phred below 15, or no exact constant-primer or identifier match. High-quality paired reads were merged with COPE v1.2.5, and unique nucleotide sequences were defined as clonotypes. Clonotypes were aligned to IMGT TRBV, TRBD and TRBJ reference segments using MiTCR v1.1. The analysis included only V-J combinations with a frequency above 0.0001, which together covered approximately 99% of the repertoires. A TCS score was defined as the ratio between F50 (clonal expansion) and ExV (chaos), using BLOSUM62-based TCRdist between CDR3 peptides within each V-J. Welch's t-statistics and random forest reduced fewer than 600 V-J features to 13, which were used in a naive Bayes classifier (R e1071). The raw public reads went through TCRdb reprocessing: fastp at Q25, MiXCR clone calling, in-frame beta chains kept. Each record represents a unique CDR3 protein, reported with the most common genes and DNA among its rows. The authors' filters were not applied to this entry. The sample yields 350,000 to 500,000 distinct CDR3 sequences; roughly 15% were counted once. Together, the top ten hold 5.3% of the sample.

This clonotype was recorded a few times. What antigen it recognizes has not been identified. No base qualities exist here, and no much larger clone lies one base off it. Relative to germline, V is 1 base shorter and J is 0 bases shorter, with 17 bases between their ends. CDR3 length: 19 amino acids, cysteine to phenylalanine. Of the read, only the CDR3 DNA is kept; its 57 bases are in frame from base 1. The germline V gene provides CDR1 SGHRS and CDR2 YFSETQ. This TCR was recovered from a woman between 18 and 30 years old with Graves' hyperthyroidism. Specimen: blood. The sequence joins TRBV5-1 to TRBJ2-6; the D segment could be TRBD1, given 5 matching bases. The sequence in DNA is TGCGCCAGCAGCTTGTGGGGTGGGGCAACCAGCTCTGGGGCCAACGTCCTGACTTTC. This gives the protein CASSLWGGATSSGANVLTF.